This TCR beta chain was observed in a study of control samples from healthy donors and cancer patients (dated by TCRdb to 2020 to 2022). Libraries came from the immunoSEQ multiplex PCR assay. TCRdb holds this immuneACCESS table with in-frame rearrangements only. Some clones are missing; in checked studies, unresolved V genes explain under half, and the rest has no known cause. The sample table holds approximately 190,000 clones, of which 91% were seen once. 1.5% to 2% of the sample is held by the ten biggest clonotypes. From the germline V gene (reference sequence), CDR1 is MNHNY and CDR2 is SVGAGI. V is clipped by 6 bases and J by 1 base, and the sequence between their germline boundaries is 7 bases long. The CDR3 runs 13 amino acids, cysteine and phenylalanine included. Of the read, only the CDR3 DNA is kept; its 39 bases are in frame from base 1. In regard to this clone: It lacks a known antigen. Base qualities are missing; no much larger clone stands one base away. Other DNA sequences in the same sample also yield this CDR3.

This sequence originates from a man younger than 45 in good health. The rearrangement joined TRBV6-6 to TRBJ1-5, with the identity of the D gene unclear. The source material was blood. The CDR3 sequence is CASRMDSNQPQHF. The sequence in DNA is TGTGCCAGCAGGATGGACAGCAATCAGCCCCAGCATTTT.